A selection of T cell receptor beta chains follows, all from one sample in a study of blood T cell repertoires in COVID-19. Assay: immunoSEQ multiplex PCR; the TCRdb copy retains only in-frame clones and omits some. Of around 400,000 clones listed, around 87% are singletons. Sequenced input: peripheral blood. The receptors stem from an older woman with COVID-19, enrolled during active disease. Both conserved end residues are part of each CDR3. A D gene is named only where the DNA matches it firmly. Some rows have no size entry. The others give once, few or many, or a class for an expanded clone.

cdr3_nt,cdr3_aa,clone_size,v_call,j_call,d_call
TGTGCCAGCAGCTTAACGAAGCTAGCGGGGGGGTCCTACAATGAGCAGTTCTTC,CASSLTKLAGGSYNEQFF,.,TRBV7-3,TRBJ2-1,TRBD2
TGTGCCAGCAGCTTATTCCCAGGGCTCTACGAGCAGTACTTC,CASSLFPGLYEQYF,.,TRBV7-2,TRBJ2-7,.
TGTGCCAGCAGTTCGACCGTGACTAGCGGGGGGACCACAGATACGCAGTATTTT,CASSSTVTSGGTTDTQYF,.,TRBV27,TRBJ2-3,TRBD2
TGTGCCAGCAGCGTCACTAGCGGCGGCGCCTTTAGCTCCTACAATGAGCAGTTCTTC,CASSVTSGGAFSSYNEQFF,.,TRBV9,TRBJ2-1,TRBD2
TGTGCCAGCAGCGTAGCGGACACCTACTCCTACGAGCAGTACTTC,CASSVADTYSYEQYF,.,TRBV9,TRBJ2-7,.
TGTGCCTGGAGAGGGGGGGCAGGGTTTTCACCCCTCCACTTT,CAWRGGAGFSPLHF,.,TRBV30,TRBJ1-6,.
TGTGCCAGCTCACCGGGGGACAGGGGTCAGCCCCAGCATTTT,CASSPGDRGQPQHF,.,TRBV18,TRBJ1-5,TRBD1
TGTGCCAGTAGCCCAAGACAGGGGCGGAGTAGTGAAAAACTGTTTTTT,CASSPRQGRSSEKLFF,.,TRBV19,TRBJ1-4,TRBD1
TGTGCCAGTAGTATAGGGCAGGGTGGTTATAATTCACCCCTCCACTTT,CASSIGQGGYNSPLHF,.,TRBV19,TRBJ1-6,.
TGTGCCAGCAGCTTGAGGAGCGGGGGGTCGAACACCGGGGAGCTGTTTTTT,CASSLRSGGSNTGELFF,once,TRBV7-2,TRBJ2-2,TRBD2
TGTGCCAGCAGTTCTTCACCGAGCTCCTACAATGAGCAGTTCTTC,CASSSSPSSYNEQFF,.,TRBV28,TRBJ2-1,.
TGTGCCAGCAGCCCCTGGGACAGGGGGGACTATGGCTACACCTTC,CASSPWDRGDYGYTF,.,TRBV3-1/TRBV3-2,TRBJ1-2,TRBD1
TGTGCCAGCAGCCAAGAAACAGGGGAGACCCAGTACTTC,CASSQETGETQYF,.,TRBV4-2,TRBJ2-5,.
TGTGCCAGCAGTTACTCCCAAGGGGCCTACGAGCAGTACTTC,CASSYSQGAYEQYF,.,TRBV6-5,TRBJ2-7,.
TGTGCCAGCAGTGGCACGGAGGCTGGCACAGATACGCAGTATTTT,CASSGTEAGTDTQYF,.,TRBV9,TRBJ2-3,.
TGTGCCAGCTCACCACAGGGAGACACCGGGGAGCTGTTTTTT,CASSPQGDTGELFF,.,TRBV18,TRBJ2-2,.
TGTGCCTGGAGTCCGGGACAGGTTTGGGATCAGCCCCAGCATTTT,CAWSPGQVWDQPQHF,.,TRBV30,TRBJ1-5,TRBD1
TGTGCCAGCAGCCAAGTTAACAGGGCCTCAGATACGCAGTATTTT,CASSQVNRASDTQYF,.,TRBV3-1/TRBV3-2,TRBJ2-3,.
TGTGCCACCAGTGAGGACTTCACAGATACGCAGTATTTT,CATSEDFTDTQYF,.,TRBV24-1,TRBJ2-3,.
TGCACCAGCAGAAAACCGGGACTACGACTCTCCGAGCAGTACTTC,CTSRKPGLRLSEQYF,.,TRBV1,TRBJ2-7,.
TGTGCCACCGGAAAAGGGGATATGAACACTGAAGCTTTCTTT,CATGKGDMNTEAFF,.,TRBV15,TRBJ1-1,.
TGTGCCAGCAGCTCACAGGGAAACACCATATATTTT,CASSSQGNTIYF,.,TRBV3-1/TRBV3-2,TRBJ1-3,.
TGTGCCAGCAGCGTTGGACTGGGAACGGTCACCGGGGAGCTGTTTTTT,CASSVGLGTVTGELFF,.,TRBV9,TRBJ2-2,.
TGTGCCAGCAGTTACGAGAGCGACTATGGCTACACCTTC,CASSYESDYGYTF,.,TRBV6-5,TRBJ1-2,.
TGTGCCACCAGTGATCCCGGACAGGCCTATGGCTACACCTTC,CATSDPGQAYGYTF,.,TRBV24-1,TRBJ1-2,TRBD1
TGTGCCAGCAGCCCCCGCGGACAGGGGGTCGGCTCTGGAAACACCATATATTTT,CASSPRGQGVGSGNTIYF,.,TRBV28,TRBJ1-3,TRBD1
TGTGCCAGCAGCTTGGACGGACAGGCGAACACTGAAGCTTTCTTT,CASSLDGQANTEAFF,.,TRBV2,TRBJ1-1,TRBD1
TGTGCCAGCAGCCTAGGACAGGCGAGCTCCTACGAGCAGTACTTC,CASSLGQASSYEQYF,.,TRBV7-6,TRBJ2-7,TRBD1
TGTGCCAGCAGTTTAGGAGGACAGCCTGAAGCTTTCTTT,CASSLGGQPEAFF,.,TRBV25-1,TRBJ1-1,.
TGTGCCAGCAGCTTAGCTTGGGACAGGGGAGGCTATGGCTACACCTTC,CASSLAWDRGGYGYTF,.,TRBV7-9,TRBJ1-2,TRBD1
TGTGCCAGCACAAGAGGACTAGCGGAAGAGACCCAGTACTTC,CASTRGLAEETQYF,once,TRBV6-6,TRBJ2-5,TRBD2
TGTGCCAGCAGCCTCGAAACTACAGGGGTTAGCCTGTTTTTT,CASSLETTGVSLFF,.,TRBV7-6,TRBJ1-4,TRBD1
TGTGCCACCTCCCAGAACCCGAGGACCGGGGAGCTGTTTTTT,CATSQNPRTGELFF,.,TRBV27,TRBJ2-2,.
TGTGCCAGTAGGCCCGGACAGGGGGGTAGGGAGCCCCAGCATTTT,CASRPGQGGREPQHF,.,TRBV19,TRBJ1-5,TRBD1
TGTGCCAGCAGTCGGGGGGAGTTTGGGACCGGGGAGCTGTTTTTT,CASSRGEFGTGELFF,.,TRBV28,TRBJ2-2,TRBD2
TGTGCCAGCAGCGTAAGGTTGCGGGGGCCTGATAGCACAGATACGCAGTATTTT,CASSVRLRGPDSTDTQYF,.,TRBV9,TRBJ2-3,.
TGTGCCAGCAGCCCCCCGGGACAGGGGCGATCCTCCTACAATGAGCAGTTCTTC,CASSPPGQGRSSYNEQFF,.,TRBV11-3,TRBJ2-1,TRBD1
TGTGCCACCAGCAGAAAATTACCTAGCGGGGGGGCGGACACAGATACGCAGTATTTT,CATSRKLPSGGADTDTQYF,.,TRBV15,TRBJ2-3,TRBD2
TGTGCCAGCAGCCCCAGGGCTCTATTGGGCTACGAGCAGTACTTC,CASSPRALLGYEQYF,few,TRBV5-6,TRBJ2-7,.
TGTGCCAGCAGCCGGAGGGGAGGGACGGATACGCAGTATTTT,CASSRRGGTDTQYF,few,TRBV27,TRBJ2-3,TRBD2
TGTGCCAGCAGCTTGAGGGGTCCAGATACGCAGTATTTT,CASSLRGPDTQYF,.,TRBV5-4,TRBJ2-3,.
TGTGCCAGCAGTATTCCGGGACAGGGGGAAAATGAGCAGTTCTTC,CASSIPGQGENEQFF,.,TRBV27,TRBJ2-1,TRBD1
TGCGCCAGCAGCTTCGGTACAGCTCAAGAGACCCAGTACTTC,CASSFGTAQETQYF,.,TRBV5-1,TRBJ2-5,.
TGTGCCAGCAGCTTGACAGGGGTTACAGATACGCAGTATTTT,CASSLTGVTDTQYF,.,TRBV5-8,TRBJ2-3,TRBD1
TGTGCCTGGAGTGTGAACGGCTACGAGCAGTACTTC,CAWSVNGYEQYF,.,TRBV30,TRBJ2-7,.
TGCGCCAGCAGCTTCACAGGGATAGACGAGCAGTACTTC,CASSFTGIDEQYF,.,TRBV5-1,TRBJ2-7,.